This TCR beta chain came from a study of PD-1 blockade in classical Hodgkin lymphoma. Study-level background: Nivolumab 3 mg/kg was given intravenously every 2 weeks.

The V segment lost 4 bases and the J segment 2 bases; nucleotides outside the gene matches: 7. Germline-derived CDR1 and CDR2 are MDHEN and SYDVKM. CDR3 length equals 16 residues. As for this clone: Its antigen is as yet unknown.

Time point in this sample: cycle 4 day 1 (C4D1), after less than 7 weeks of nivolumab. Each patient relapsed following autologous stem cell transplantation, and prior brentuximab vedotin exposure differed. Generated by immunoSEQ multiplex PCR, the TCRdb table keeps only in-frame clones and is missing some. The table has roughly 8,500 clones, around 90% seen once. Study results and limitations: Patients who responded completely had about the same baseline diversity as newly diagnosed patients. Factors driving the repertoire differences, possibly disease activity or prior therapy, remain undefined.

The V call is TRBV28, the J call TRBJ2-7; 11 nucleotides agree with TRBD2. The sequences come from peripheral blood mononuclear cells (PBMCs), collected before the fourth cycle of nivolumab. The sequence was obtained from a human donor with classical Hodgkin lymphoma. The CDR3 protein is CASSSLAGGRPYEQYF. The CDR3 coding sequence is TGTGCCAGCAGTTCCCTAGCGGGAGGTCGTCCCTACGAGCAGTACTTC.